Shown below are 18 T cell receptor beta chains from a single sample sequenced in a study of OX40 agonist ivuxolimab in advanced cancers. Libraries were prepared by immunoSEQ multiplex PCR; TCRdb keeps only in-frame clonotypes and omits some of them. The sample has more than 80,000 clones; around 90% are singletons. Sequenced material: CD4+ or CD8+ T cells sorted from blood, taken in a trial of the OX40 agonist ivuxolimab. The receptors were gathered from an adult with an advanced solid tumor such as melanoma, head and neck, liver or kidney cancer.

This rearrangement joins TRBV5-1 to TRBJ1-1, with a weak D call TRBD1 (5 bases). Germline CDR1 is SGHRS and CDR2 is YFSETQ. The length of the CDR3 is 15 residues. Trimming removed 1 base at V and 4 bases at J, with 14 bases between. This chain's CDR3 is CASSLMTMGTTEAFF. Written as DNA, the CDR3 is TGCGCCAGCAGCTTGATGACAATGGGGACCACTGAAGCTTTCTTT.

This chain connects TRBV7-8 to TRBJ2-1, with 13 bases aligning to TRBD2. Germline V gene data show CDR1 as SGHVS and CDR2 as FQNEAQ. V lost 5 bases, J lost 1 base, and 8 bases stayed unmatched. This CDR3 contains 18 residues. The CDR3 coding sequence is TGTGCCAGCAGCCGCGGACTAGCGGGGGTTACGTCCTACAATGAGCAGTTCTTC. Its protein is CASSRGLAGVTSYNEQFF.

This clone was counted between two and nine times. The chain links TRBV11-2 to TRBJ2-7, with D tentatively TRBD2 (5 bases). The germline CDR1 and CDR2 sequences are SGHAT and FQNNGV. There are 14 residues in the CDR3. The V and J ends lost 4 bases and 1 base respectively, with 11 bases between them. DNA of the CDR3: TGTGCCAGCAGCTATGGGGAGAAGTCCTACGAGCAGTACTTC. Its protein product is CASSYGEKSYEQYF.

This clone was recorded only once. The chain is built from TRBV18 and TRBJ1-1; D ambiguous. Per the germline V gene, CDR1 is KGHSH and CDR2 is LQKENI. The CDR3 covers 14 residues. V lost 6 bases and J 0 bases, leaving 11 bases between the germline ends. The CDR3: CASSPRTLNTEAFF. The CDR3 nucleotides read TGTGCCAGCTCCCCTCGGACTTTGAACACTGAAGCTTTCTTT.

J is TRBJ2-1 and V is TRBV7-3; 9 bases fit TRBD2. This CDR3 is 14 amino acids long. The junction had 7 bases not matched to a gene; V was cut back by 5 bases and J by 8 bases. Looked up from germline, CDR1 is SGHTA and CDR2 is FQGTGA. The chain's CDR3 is CASSLSGSRDEQFF. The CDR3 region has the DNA TGTGCCAGCAGCCTTAGCGGGAGTAGGGATGAGCAGTTCTTC.

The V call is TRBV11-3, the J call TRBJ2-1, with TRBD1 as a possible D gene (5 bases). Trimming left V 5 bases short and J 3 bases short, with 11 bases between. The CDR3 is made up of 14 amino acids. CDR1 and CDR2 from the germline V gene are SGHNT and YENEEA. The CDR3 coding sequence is TGTGCCAGCAGCCCAAGGGGCCACTACAATGAGCAGTTCTTC. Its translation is CASSPRGHYNEQFF. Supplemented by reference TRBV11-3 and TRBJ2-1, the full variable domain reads EAGVVQSPRYKIIEKKQPVAFWCNPISGHNTLYWYLQNLGQGPELLIRYENEEAVDDSQLPKDRFSAERLKGVDSTLKIQPAELGDSAVYLCASSPRGHYNEQFFGPGTRLTVL.

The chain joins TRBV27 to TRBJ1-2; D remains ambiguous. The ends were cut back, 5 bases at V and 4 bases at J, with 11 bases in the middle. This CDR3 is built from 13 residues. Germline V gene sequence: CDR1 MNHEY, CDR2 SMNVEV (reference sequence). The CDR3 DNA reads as TGTGCCAGCAGTCCTGATGGGCCCTATGGCTACACCTTC. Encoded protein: CASSPDGPYGYTF.

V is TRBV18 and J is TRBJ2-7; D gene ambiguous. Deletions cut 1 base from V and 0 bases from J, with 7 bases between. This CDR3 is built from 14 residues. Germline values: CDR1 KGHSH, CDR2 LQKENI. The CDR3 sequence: CASSPLKGSYEQYF. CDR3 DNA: TGTGCCAGCTCACCACTGAAGGGCTCCTACGAGCAGTACTTC.

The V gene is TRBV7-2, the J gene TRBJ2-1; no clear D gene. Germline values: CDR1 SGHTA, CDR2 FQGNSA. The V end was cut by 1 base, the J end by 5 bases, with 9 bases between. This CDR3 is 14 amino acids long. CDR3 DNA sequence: TGTGCCAGCAGCTTAGAGATGGCGCACAATGAGCAGTTCTTC. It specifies CASSLEMAHNEQFF.

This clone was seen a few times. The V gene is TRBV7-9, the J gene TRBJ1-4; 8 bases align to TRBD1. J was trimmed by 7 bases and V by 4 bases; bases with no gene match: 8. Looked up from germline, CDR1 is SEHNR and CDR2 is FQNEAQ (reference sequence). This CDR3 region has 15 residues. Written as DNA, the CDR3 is TGTGCCAGCAGCTCTACAGGGGGGGAAGGTGAAAAACTGTTTTTT. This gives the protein CASSSTGGEGEKLFF.

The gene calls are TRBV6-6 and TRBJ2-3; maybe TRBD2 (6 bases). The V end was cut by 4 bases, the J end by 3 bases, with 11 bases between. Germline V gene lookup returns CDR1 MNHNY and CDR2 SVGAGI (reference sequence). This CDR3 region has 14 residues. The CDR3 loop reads CASSFEGGTDTQYF. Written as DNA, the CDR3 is TGTGCCAGCAGTTTTGAGGGAGGAACAGATACGCAGTATTTT.

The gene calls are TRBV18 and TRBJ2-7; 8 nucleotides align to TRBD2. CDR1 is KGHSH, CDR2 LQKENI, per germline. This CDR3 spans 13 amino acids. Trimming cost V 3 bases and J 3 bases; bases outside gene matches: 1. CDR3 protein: CASSPSGNYEQYF. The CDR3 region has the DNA TGTGCCAGCTCACCTAGCGGGAACTACGAGCAGTACTTC.

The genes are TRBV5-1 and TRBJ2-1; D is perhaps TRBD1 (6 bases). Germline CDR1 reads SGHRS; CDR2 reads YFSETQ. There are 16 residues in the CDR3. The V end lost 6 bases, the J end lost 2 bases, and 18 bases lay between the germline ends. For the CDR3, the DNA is TGCGCCAGCACAGGACAGCTCTCCGGGGCCTACAATGAGCAGTTCTTC. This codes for CASTGQLSGAYNEQFF.

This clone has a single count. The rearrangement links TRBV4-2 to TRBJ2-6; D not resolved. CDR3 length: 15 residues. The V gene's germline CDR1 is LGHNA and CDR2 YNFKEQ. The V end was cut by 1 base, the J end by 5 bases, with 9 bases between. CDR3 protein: CASSQGSGRANVLTF. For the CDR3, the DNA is TGTGCCAGCAGCCAAGGTTCAGGCCGGGCCAACGTCCTGACTTTC.

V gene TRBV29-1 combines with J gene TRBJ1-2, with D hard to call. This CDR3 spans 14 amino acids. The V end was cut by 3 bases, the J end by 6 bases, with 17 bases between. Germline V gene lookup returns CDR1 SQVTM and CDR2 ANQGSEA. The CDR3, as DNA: TGCAGCGTTGAGAAGGGAAGGGTCTTTAATGGCTACACCTTC. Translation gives CSVEKGRVFNGYTF.

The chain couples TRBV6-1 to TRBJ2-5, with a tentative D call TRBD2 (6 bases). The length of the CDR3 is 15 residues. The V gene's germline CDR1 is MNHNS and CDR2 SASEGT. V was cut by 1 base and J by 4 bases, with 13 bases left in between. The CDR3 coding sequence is TGTGCCAGCAGTGAAGGTCCCGGGAGAGGAGAGACCCAGTACTTC. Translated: CASSEGPGRGETQYF.

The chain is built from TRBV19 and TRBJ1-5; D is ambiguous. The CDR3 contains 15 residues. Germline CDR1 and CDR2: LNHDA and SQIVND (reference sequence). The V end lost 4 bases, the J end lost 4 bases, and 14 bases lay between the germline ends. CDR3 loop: CASSKESTRNQPQHF. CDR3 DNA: TGTGCCAGTAGTAAAGAATCTACGAGGAATCAGCCCCAGCATTTT.

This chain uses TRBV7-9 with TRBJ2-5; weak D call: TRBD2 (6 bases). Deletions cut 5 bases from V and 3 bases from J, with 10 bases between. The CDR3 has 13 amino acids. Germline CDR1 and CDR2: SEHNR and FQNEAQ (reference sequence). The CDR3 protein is CASSPIAEETQYF. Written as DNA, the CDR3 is TGTGCCAGCAGCCCAATAGCGGAAGAGACCCAGTACTTC. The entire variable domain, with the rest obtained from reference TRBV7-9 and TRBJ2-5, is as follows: DTGVSQNPRHKITKRGQNVTFRCDPISEHNRLYWYRQTLGQGPEFLTYFQNEAQLEKSRLLSDRFSAERPKGSFSTLEIQRTEQGDSAMYLCASSPIAEETQYFGPGTRLLVL.